Shown below are 32 T cell receptor beta chains from a single sample sequenced in a study of cytomegalovirus exposure and HLA in healthy donors. PCR primers comprised 60 Vbeta and 13 Jbeta primers. Assay used: immunoSEQ multiplex PCR; TCRdb lists only in-frame clones, some missing. The data show 100,000 to 120,000 clones, over 65% seen once. Sequencing input: PBMCs. These receptors were obtained from a man aged 25 to 45 in good health and CMV-seropositive.

This clone was recorded a few times. The rearrangement links TRBV28 to TRBJ2-7, with D possibly TRBD1 on 6 matching bases. Trimming shortened V by 2 bases and J by 2 bases, and 10 bases separated the two germline ends. The CDR3 totals 14 residues. Germline-derived CDR1 and CDR2 are MDHEN and SYDVKM. CDR3 loop: CASSLTGSPYEQYF. As DNA, the CDR3 is TGTGCCAGCAGTTTAACAGGGTCTCCCTACGAGCAGTACTTC. Full variable domain (rest looked up from reference TRBV28 and TRBJ2-7): DVKVTQSSRYLVKRTGEKVFLECVQDMDHENMFWYRQDPGLGLRLIYFSYDVKMKEKGDIPEGYSVSREKKERFSLILESASTNQTSMYLCASSLTGSPYEQYFGPGTRLTVT.

CDR3 protein: CASSQGGRGMAFF. The CDR3 DNA reads as TGTGCCAGCAGCCAAGGTGGCAGGGGAATGGCTTTCTTT. V and J are TRBV14 and TRBJ1-1, with a weak D call TRBD1 (6 bases). The ends were cut back, 1 base at V and 11 bases at J, with 14 bases in the middle. Germline assignment: CDR1 SGHDN and CDR2 FVKESK. The CDR3 has 13 amino acids.

As concerns this clone: Germline is not matched at one junction end, which may reflect a read error. Distinct nucleotide sequences in the sample also encode this CDR3. This chain links TRBV6-6 with TRBJ1-1; tentatively, D is TRBD1 (5 bases). Per the germline V gene, CDR1 is MNHNY and CDR2 is SVGAGI (reference sequence). The CDR3 consists of 14 residues. CDR3 nucleotide sequence: TGCGCCAGCAGTTTGGGGCGGTCGAACACTGAAGCTTTCTTT. Protein product: CASSLGRSNTEAFF.

The chain joins TRBV5-1 to TRBJ1-4, with 8 bases lining up with TRBD1. J lost 7 bases, V lost 0 bases, and 8 bases had no gene match. The CDR3 extends over 16 amino acids. The germline gives CDR1 SGHRS, CDR2 YFSETQ. CDR3 bases: TGCGCCAGCAGCTTGGTCCCGACAGGGGAGAGTGAAAAACTGTTTTTT. Protein sequence: CASSLVPTGESEKLFF.

The rearrangement uses TRBV9 and TRBJ2-5, with D possibly matching TRBD2 (6 bases). The CDR3 extends over 13 amino acids. CDR1 and CDR2 (germline): SGDLS, YYNGEE. V lost 2 bases and J lost 5, with 10 bases in between. This chain's CDR3 is CASSVTSTETQYF. The CDR3 nucleotides are TGTGCCAGCAGCGTCACTAGCACGGAGACCCAGTACTTC.

This sequence joins TRBV30 and TRBJ2-1; D unclear. This CDR3 has 12 amino acids. V dropped 1 base and J dropped 7 bases, with 8 bases sitting between them. CDR1 GTSNPN and CDR2 SVGIG come from the germline V gene (reference sequence). This CDR3 is CAWSAGWNEQFF. The DNA of the CDR3 is TGTGCCTGGAGTGCCGGGTGGAATGAGCAGTTCTTC.

This clone was counted a few times. This chain links TRBV4-3 with TRBJ2-3; TRBD1 matches 9 bases. The CDR3 has 17 amino acids. CDR1 and CDR2 from the germline V gene are LGHNA and YSLEER. V dropped 0 bases and J dropped 4; count of bases not matched to a gene: 8. The CDR3 loop reads CASSQDGQGIMPDTQYF. The CDR3 DNA sequence: TGCGCCAGCAGCCAAGATGGACAGGGGATAATGCCAGATACGCAGTATTTT.

The CDR3 loop is CASSPSFRTGESYGYTF. In nucleotides, the CDR3 is TGTGCCAGCAGTCCCTCATTTCGGACAGGGGAGTCCTATGGCTACACCTTC. The J gene is TRBJ1-2, the V gene TRBV28; TRBD1 matches at 9 bases. Per the germline V gene, CDR1 is MDHEN and CDR2 is SYDVKM. The J segment lost 4 bases and the V segment lost 5 bases, leaving 14 bases of the junction unmatched. This CDR3 comprises 17 residues.

This clone appeared a single time. The chain recombines TRBV20-1 with TRBJ1-2; unclear D gene. The length of the CDR3 is 10 residues. Trimming stripped 8 bases from V and 6 bases from J, with 10 bases between. Germline CDR1 and CDR2: DFQATT and SNEGSKA (reference sequence). CDR3 sequence (DNA): TGCAGTCCCCTACCAAATGGCTACACCTTC. Encoded protein: CSPLPNGYTF.

This chain links TRBV28 with TRBJ2-7, with 12 positions matching TRBD2. The CDR3 covers 18 residues. CDR1 is MDHEN, CDR2 SYDVKM, per germline. The trim removed 2 bases at V and 4 bases at J, leaving 12 bases unmatched. DNA for the CDR3: TGTGCCAGCAGTTTAGAGCTAGCGGGGGGGTCGGGTAAATACGAGCAGTACTTC. Translating gives CASSLELAGGSGKYEQYF.

The J gene is TRBJ1-6, the V gene TRBV19, with D possibly matching TRBD1 (5 bases). This CDR3 has 13 amino acids. With 4 bases removed from V and 9 bases from J, the gap between germline ends came to 10 bases. The germline V gene encodes CDR1 LNHDA and CDR2 SQIVND (reference sequence). CDR3 region: CASSTQGGSPLHF. CDR3 nucleotide sequence: TGTGCCAGTAGTACCCAGGGAGGTTCACCCCTCCACTTT.

This rearrangement joins TRBV7-8 to TRBJ1-5; 8 positions match TRBD1. The germline gives CDR1 SGHVS, CDR2 FQNEAQ. This CDR3 spans 15 amino acids. V was clipped by 5 bases and J by 4 bases; unmatched bases: 7. CDR3 region: CASSPTGGENQPQHF. Here the CDR3 DNA reads TGTGCCAGCAGCCCAACAGGGGGTGAAAATCAGCCCCAGCATTTT.

The rearrangement joins TRBV19 to TRBJ2-3; TRBD2 aligns across 14 bases. J gave up 0 bases and V 1 base, and 3 bases lay outside the gene matches. CDR1 and CDR2 (germline): LNHDA, SQIVND (reference sequence). The CDR3 contains 18 residues. The CDR3 reads CASSIGLAGGRSTDTQYF. For the CDR3, the DNA is TGTGCCAGTAGTATAGGACTAGCGGGGGGGCGAAGCACAGATACGCAGTATTTT.

Only one count was recorded for this clone. The chain recombines TRBV6-5 with TRBJ2-3; 7 bases agree with TRBD1. V was pared by 2 bases and J by 2 bases, with 7 bases of the junction left unmatched. CDR1 is MNHEY and CDR2 is SVGAGI in the germline V gene. The CDR3 runs 16 residues. The CDR3 protein is CASSYTTGAHTDTQYF. The CDR3 nucleotides read TGTGCCAGCAGTTACACCACAGGGGCACACACAGATACGCAGTATTTT.

This rearrangement joins TRBV5-1 to TRBJ2-7, with TRBD1 matching over 7 bases. Germline trimming cut 4 bases from V and 3 bases from J; bases unmatched to any gene: 25. CDR1 is SGHRS, CDR2 YFSETQ, per germline. The CDR3 loop spans 20 amino acids. Here the CDR3 reads CASSNPRQGNPKPSHYEQYF. DNA of the CDR3: TGCGCCAGCAGCAACCCCAGACAGGGCAACCCTAAGCCCTCTCACTACGAGCAGTACTTC.

The gene calls are TRBV4-1 and TRBJ2-3; 8 nucleotides align to TRBD1. Trimming cost V 3 bases and J 4 bases; bases outside gene matches: 6. There are 15 residues in the CDR3. Germline V CDR1 and CDR2: MGHRA, YSYEKL. In DNA form, the CDR3 reads TGCGCCAGCAGCCACTTCAGGGGGCGGGCAGATACGCAGTATTTT. This codes for CASSHFRGRADTQYF.

The chain employs TRBV6-1 and TRBJ2-1; the match to TRBD1 covers 8 bases. This CDR3 spans 13 amino acids. Germline CDR1 is MNHNS and CDR2 is SASEGT. The V segment lost 8 bases and the J segment 2 bases; nucleotides outside the gene matches: 2. The CDR3 sequence is CASGQGTYNEQFF. CDR3 nucleotides: TGTGCCAGCGGACAGGGCACCTACAATGAGCAGTTCTTC.

The V gene is TRBV2, the J gene TRBJ1-2; TRBD1 matches at 7 bases. Germline V lookup: CDR1 SNHLY, CDR2 FYNNEI. The CDR3 contains 14 residues. V was clipped by 4 bases and J by 0 bases; unmatched bases: 2. CDR3 sequence (DNA): TGTGCCAGCAGTGGGGACAGCGCTAACTATGGCTACACCTTC. This gives the protein CASSGDSANYGYTF.

The sample holds a few counts of this clone. The chain combines TRBV7-3 with TRBJ2-1, with 7 positions matching TRBD1. Looked up from germline, CDR1 is SGHTA and CDR2 is FQGTGA. The CDR3 is made up of 15 amino acids. Losses at the gene ends were 4 bases for V and 7 bases for J; bases not matched to a gene: 10. This chain's CDR3 is CASSYVRGLANEQFF. DNA for the CDR3: TGTGCCAGCAGCTACGTAAGGGGGCTTGCAAATGAGCAGTTCTTC. Full variable domain (outside the CDR3, taken from reference TRBV7-3 and TRBJ2-1): GAGVSQTPSNKVTEKGKYVELRCDPISGHTALYWYRQSLGQGPEFLIYFQGTGAADDSGLPNDRFFAVRPEGSVSTLKIQRTERGDSAVYLCASSYVRGLANEQFFGPGTRLTVL.

The gene calls are TRBV4-2 and TRBJ2-7; TRBD1 might be the D (6 bases). The length of the CDR3 is 14 residues. Trimming cost V 3 bases and J 2 bases, with 11 bases left between them. CDR1 and CDR2 (germline): LGHNA, YNFKEQ. In DNA, the CDR3 is TGTGCCAGCAGCCAGGGTACAGGGACCTACGAGCAGTACTTC. It encodes CASSQGTGTYEQYF.

This clone was seen only once. The gene calls are TRBV25-1 and TRBJ2-7; 9 bases match TRBD2. The ends lost 3 bases at V and 1 base at J; junction bases unmatched: 7. The germline V gene encodes CDR1 MGHDK and CDR2 SYGVNS. The CDR3 has 16 amino acids. In DNA, the CDR3 is TGTGCCAGCAGTGACTGGCGGGGGGGGGATTCCTACGAGCAGTACTTC. Its protein is CASSDWRGGDSYEQYF.

The chain has TRBV29-1 and TRBJ2-1; 8 bases match TRBD2. Germline lookup yields CDR1 SQVTM and CDR2 ANQGSEA. V lost 7 bases to trimming and J lost 7 bases; unmatched junction nucleotides: 6. The CDR3 has 12 amino acids. The CDR3: CSGTRGDNEQFF. The CDR3 region has the DNA TGCAGCGGTACGCGGGGGGATAATGAGCAGTTCTTC.

V usage is TRBV11-2 and J usage is TRBJ2-7; 7 bases are a match to TRBD1. With V trimmed by 6 bases and J by 0 bases, 5 bases remained unmatched. The CDR3 is made up of 14 amino acids. Per the germline V gene, CDR1 is SGHAT and CDR2 is FQNNGV. CDR3 protein: CASRTDRSSYEQYF. The DNA of the CDR3 is TGTGCCAGCAGAACGGACAGGAGCTCCTACGAGCAGTACTTC. Looking up the rest from reference TRBV11-2 and TRBJ2-7 gives the full variable domain: EAGVAQSPRYKIIEKRQSVAFWCNPISGHATLYWYQQILGQGPKLLIQFQNNGVVDDSQLPKDRFSAERLKGVDSTLKIQPAKLEDSAVYLCASRTDRSSYEQYFGPGTRLTVT.

The CDR3 loop reads CASSPGGYNYGYTF. In DNA form, the CDR3 reads TGTGCCAGCAGCCCGGGGGGATATAACTATGGCTACACCTTC. This sequence joins TRBV27 and TRBJ1-2, with D tentatively TRBD1 (5 bases). The CDR3 spans 14 residues. The germline V gene has CDR1 MNHEY and CDR2 SMNVEV (reference sequence). V lost 6 bases and J 1 base, leaving 12 bases between the germline ends.

The chain recombines TRBV5-1 with TRBJ1-5; D perhaps matches TRBD1 (5 bases). V was clipped by 4 bases and J by 0 bases, with 11 bases between them. Germline CDR1 reads SGHRS; CDR2 reads YFSETQ. The CDR3 is made up of 15 amino acids. For the CDR3, the DNA is TGCGCCAGCAGCCCCGGGGGGAATAGCAATCAGCCCCAGCATTTT. Translating gives CASSPGGNSNQPQHF.

This clone appeared once. V and J are TRBV11-3 and TRBJ1-1, with TRBD1 matching over 8 bases. CDR1 is SGHNT, CDR2 YENEEA, per germline. The length of the CDR3 is 17 residues. The V gene end was trimmed by 5 bases and the J gene end by 4 bases; junction bases not matched to a gene: 15. The CDR3 sequence is CASSPGQGNPLGTEAFF. The CDR3 DNA is TGTGCCAGCAGCCCCGGACAGGGTAACCCGCTGGGCACTGAAGCTTTCTTT.

The chain links TRBV12-5 to TRBJ2-7; 7 positions match TRBD1. The CDR3 is made up of 16 amino acids. The ends lost 4 bases at V and 2 bases at J; junction bases unmatched: 11. Germline V CDR1 and CDR2: LGHNT, FRNRAP. Here the CDR3 DNA reads TGTGCTAGTGGTTCCCACCGGAGGACAGGAACCTACGAGCAGTACTTC. It is translated as CASGSHRRTGTYEQYF.

This chain links TRBV7-9 with TRBJ1-2; D is unresolved. Germline V gene sequence: CDR1 SEHNR, CDR2 FQNEAQ (reference sequence). V was pared by 3 bases and J by 2 bases, with 4 bases between. This CDR3 is 12 amino acids long. The CDR3 here is CASSFRNYGYTF. The CDR3 nucleotides are TGTGCCAGCAGCTTTCGGAACTATGGCTACACCTTC.

The rearrangement joins TRBV9 to TRBJ1-1, with D uncertain. This CDR3 region has 16 residues. With 4 bases removed from V and 4 bases from J, the gap between germline ends came to 20 bases. Germline CDR1 is SGDLS and CDR2 is YYNGEE. CDR3 DNA: TGTGCCAGCAGCCCCGGGCCCCCCGGTGGGAGCACTGAAGCTTTCTTT. Translation gives CASSPGPPGGSTEAFF. Full variable domain (outside the CDR3, taken from reference TRBV9 and TRBJ1-1): DSGVTQTPKHLITATGQRVTLRCSPRSGDLSVYWYQQSLDQGLQFLIQYYNGEERAKGNILERFSAQQFPDLHSELNLSSLELGDSALYFCASSPGPPGGSTEAFFGQGTRLTVV.

This sequence joins TRBV7-9 and TRBJ1-2; D not certain. Trimming took 2 bases from V and 3 from J, leaving 16 bases between them. This CDR3 comprises 16 residues. The V gene's germline CDR1 is SEHNR and CDR2 FQNEAQ (reference sequence). The CDR3 nucleotides are TGTGCCAGCAGCTTAATGAGGGCCATGGCGGACTATGGCTACACCTTC. Translated, it gives CASSLMRAMADYGYTF. The full variable domain, rest sourced from reference TRBV7-9 and TRBJ1-2, is DTGVSQNPRHKITKRGQNVTFRCDPISEHNRLYWYRQTLGQGPEFLTYFQNEAQLEKSRLLSDRFSAERPKGSFSTLEIQRTEQGDSAMYLCASSLMRAMADYGYTFGSGTRLTVV.

V is TRBV6-4 and J is TRBJ1-1; no firm D call. The CDR3 contains 14 residues. Trimming pared 3 bases from V and 0 bases from J, leaving 8 bases between. In germline, CDR1 is MRHNA, CDR2 SNTAGT. This CDR3 reads CASSEYILNTEAFF. CDR3 DNA sequence: TGTGCCAGCAGTGAATATATCCTGAACACTGAAGCTTTCTTT.

This chain connects TRBV7-8 to TRBJ2-7, with D unresolved. V was cut by 5 bases and J by 2 bases, with 19 bases left in between. Germline loops: CDR1 SGHVS, CDR2 FQNEAQ. The CDR3 covers 16 residues. The DNA of the CDR3 is TGTGCCAGCAGCCCCAGACAAAGCCTCTTCACCTACGAGCAGTACTTC. It translates to CASSPRQSLFTYEQYF. The variable domain in full, completed from reference TRBV7-8 and TRBJ2-7, reads GAGVSQSPRYKVAKRGQDVALRCDPISGHVSLFWYQQALGQGPEFLTYFQNEAQLDKSGLPSDRFFAERPEGSVSTLKIQRTQQEDSAVYLCASSPRQSLFTYEQYFGPGTRLTVT.